This T cell receptor (beta chain) was found in a study of OX40 agonist ivuxolimab in advanced cancers. For context, the study as a whole: Ivuxolimab, which targeted the costimulatory receptor OX40 (CD134), was an agonistic, fully human IgG2 monoclonal antibody. Intravenous ivuxolimab was administered to patients every 2 weeks at six dose levels: 0.01, 0.1, 0.3, 1.5, 3 and 10 mg/kg. Of the approximately 54 dose-escalation patients, hepatocellular carcinoma was present in about 20, melanoma in approximately 15, renal cell carcinoma in 9 and head and neck cancer in 9. In the dose-escalation cohort, over 65% of patients were male, and the mean age was about 55 years, with a range of about 20 to 79. Patients were allowed to have had prior anti-PD-1, anti-PD-L1 or anti-CTLA-4 therapy, and 40% to 45% of the dose-escalation patients had previously received checkpoint inhibitors. Partial responses were achieved by three dose-escalation patients, of whom one had hepatocellular carcinoma and two had cutaneous melanoma. The purpose of peripheral TCRbeta sequencing was to test whether ivuxolimab changed TCR sequence diversity and led to clonal T-cell expansion. The monotherapy dose-escalation portion (N of about 50 patients) of the phase I ivuxolimab trial is reported in the paper.

V is shortened by 0 bases, J by 9 bases, and the region joining them spans 9 bases. Including cysteine and phenylalanine, the CDR3 has 12 amino acids. The sequence is cut down to CDR3 DNA, 36 bases in frame from base 1. As encoded in the germline V gene, CDR1 is MGHRA while CDR2 is YSYEKL. The trial excluded patients who had a history of autoimmune disease or were on systemic immunosuppression. Peripheral blood for TCR sequencing was collected from all dose cohorts at baseline, on cycle 4 day 1, and on cycle 7 day 1. Samples came from an open-label, multicenter, first-in-human phase I dose-escalation trial of ivuxolimab. Adults with locally advanced or metastatic melanoma, renal cell, hepatocellular, or head and neck squamous cell carcinoma were enrolled in the trial. Before TCR sequencing, CD4+ T cells and CD8+ T cells from peripheral blood were sorted into separate populations. Genomic DNA was extracted from sorted cells for sequencing of the TCRbeta CDR3 region. TCRbeta CDR3 regions were sequenced using the immunoSEQ Assay. TCRdb holds this immuneACCESS table with in-frame rearrangements only. Some clones are missing; in checked studies, unresolved V genes explain under half, and the rest has no known cause. In this sample the table shows tens of thousands of clones, roughly nine tenths of which occur a single time. The ten largest make up about 19% of the sample.

As regards this clone: What antigen it recognizes has not been identified. No per-base quality is available; no much larger clone lies one base away.

Results the study describes overall, beyond this receptor: After ivuxolimab, expanded clones were on average more numerous among CD8+ T cells than among CD4+ T cells. At doses of 0.1 to 3.0 mg/kg, clonal expansion of both CD4+ and CD8+ T cells in blood was seen between baseline and week 6. The antigen specificity of the clonally expanded peripheral T cells was not determined. In the 0.1-3.0 mg/kg groups, partial responders were among the patients with the lowest normalized peripheral clonal expansion, particularly in CD8+ T cells. Low levels of normalized T-cell clonal expansion were also seen in some patients who did not respond.

This receptor chain uses TRBV4-1 and TRBJ2-7, with the D gene not confidently named. This clonotype originated in an adult with an advanced solid tumor such as melanoma, head and neck, liver or kidney cancer. The starting material was CD4+ or CD8+ T cells sorted from blood, obtained in a trial of the OX40 agonist ivuxolimab. The CDR3 in this case is CASSQDLVMQYF. The base sequence is TGCGCCAGCAGCCAAGATCTGGTAATGCAGTACTTC.